Listed here is a single TCR beta chain. Antigen specificity is unknown. The sample belongs to a study of blood T cells in healthy people across ages. Findings and caveats of the study: Aged donors had fewer naive CD4+ cells and lower diversity than long-lived donors.

A sample-barcoded 5' primer and a J-beta primer mix were used in a second PCR of about 6 to 11 cycles. All samples gave at least 2.5 million CDR3-containing paired-end reads. A single record per CDR3 protein comes from TCRdb applying MiXCR to the 5' RACE reads. The sample has roughly 800,000 distinct CDR3 sequences, roughly 50% seen once. CDR3 length: 12 amino acids. V dropped 4 bases and J dropped 11; count of bases not matched to a gene: 8. CDR1 and CDR2 from the germline V gene are SGHRS and YFSETQ. The V and J genes are TRBV5-1 and TRBJ2-7; 8 bases line up with TRBD2. The receptor was derived from a young man in good health. Sequences were obtained from blood. The CDR3 bases are TGCGCCAGCAGCACGGGGGGGCGACCCGAGTACTTC. Protein product: CASSTGGRPEYF. Full variable domain (missing parts from reference TRBV5-1 and TRBJ2-7): KAGVTQTPRYLIKTRGQQVTLSCSPISGHRSVSWYQQTPGQGLQFLFEYFSETQRNKGNFPGRFSGRQFSNSRSEMNVSTLELGDSALYLCASSTGGRPEYFGPGTRLTVT.